Described below is a single TCR beta chain sequence and its context. Its antigen is not identified. This may stem from a read error, because a much larger clone lies one nucleotide away. This specimen belongs to a study of T-cell memory formation after mild COVID-19. 5'RACE primed at constant segments yielded TCR alpha and TCR beta cDNA libraries bearing sample barcodes and UMIs. MiXCR was run by TCRdb on the 5' RACE reads, yielding one entry per CDR3 protein. The sample gives 250,000 to 400,000 distinct CDR3 sequences, roughly an eighth of which show up once; 21% is in the top ten. Broader study findings: Prior to infection, memory already included some responding clones, suggesting cross-reactive memory joined.

Germline V gene lookup returns CDR1 SGHRS and CDR2 YFSETQ. There are 16 residues in the CDR3. Sequenced material: PBMCs or a T cell subset sorted from them (not recorded which). This receptor was taken from a man younger than 35 who had mild COVID-19 (a few samples of this study predate the infection). Cell type and time point are not known. This chain links TRBV5-1 with TRBJ2-7, with 10 bases identical to TRBD1. CDR3 sequence: CAISLAIGTGESEQYF. The CDR3 DNA is TGCGCCATCAGCTTGGCGATCGGGACAGGGGAGAGCGAGCAGTACTTC.